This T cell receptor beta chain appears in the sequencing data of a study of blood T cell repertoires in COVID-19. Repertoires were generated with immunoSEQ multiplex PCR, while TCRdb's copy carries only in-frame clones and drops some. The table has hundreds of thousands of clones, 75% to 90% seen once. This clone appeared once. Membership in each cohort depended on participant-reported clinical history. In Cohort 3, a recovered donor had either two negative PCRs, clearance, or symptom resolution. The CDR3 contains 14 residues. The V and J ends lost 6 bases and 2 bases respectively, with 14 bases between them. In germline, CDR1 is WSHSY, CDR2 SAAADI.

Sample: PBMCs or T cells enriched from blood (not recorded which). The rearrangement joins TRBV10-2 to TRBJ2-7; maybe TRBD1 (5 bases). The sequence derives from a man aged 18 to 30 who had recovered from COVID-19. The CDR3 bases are TGCGCCAGCAGAGTTGGGGCCTCAACCTACGAGCAGTACTTC. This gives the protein CASRVGASTYEQYF.